The present T cell receptor (beta chain) was sequenced within a study of CD8 T cells in Susac syndrome. For the study at large: Active disease was present in more than 5 of the sequenced Susac syndrome patients, whereas 8 or 9 of them were in remission. Study findings and constraints: The total CD8+ repertoires yielded 15 to 20 Susac-specific public clones and the CD8+ TEMRA repertoires yielded five.

V shed 3 bases and J shed 8 bases, with 11 bases lying between them. Per germline, CDR1 SGHTA and CDR2 FQGNSA. The CDR3 sequence is 14 residues long. In the case of this clonotype: Its cognate antigen is unknown.

The Susac syndrome patients fit the recently defined diagnostic criteria for definite or probable disease. 0.5 to 1 ug RNA was reverse transcribed with random hexamers. The CDR3 of TCR beta was amplified by immunoSEQ multiplex PCR across 54 Vbeta and 13 Jbeta. TCRdb redid the calling of the immunoSEQ multiplex PCR reads with MiXCR, one entry per CDR3 protein. This sample has fewer than 85,000 distinct CDR3 sequences, with approximately 94% found just once. The TCR comes from a human donor with Susac syndrome. The material sequenced was CD8+ T cells from PBMCs. The chain couples TRBV7-2 to TRBJ1-6; no reliable D call. The CDR3 nucleotides read TGTGCCAGCAGCTTTCATACCTCGGATTCACCCCTCCACTTT. It codes for CASSFHTSDSPLHF.